The 20 T cell receptor beta chains below were found in one sample sequenced in a study of T cell responses to AZD1222 COVID-19 vaccine. Data came from immunoSEQ multiplex PCR; TCRdb stores just in-frame clones and leaves some out. The profile shows more than 110,000 clones, 80% to 95% of them singletons. The material sequenced was peripheral blood, taken on day 0 of AZD1222 vaccination. The receptor set was obtained from an adult in good health.

V is TRBV4-1 and J is TRBJ2-4, with a weak D call TRBD2 (5 bases). Trimming removed 4 bases at V and 1 base at J, with 5 bases between. Germline CDR1 and CDR2: MGHRA and YSYEKL. CDR3 length equals 13 residues. The CDR3 sequence is CASSREAKNIQYF. The CDR3 coding sequence is TGCGCCAGCAGCCGGGAGGCCAAAAACATTCAGTACTTC.

The V and J genes are TRBV5-8 and TRBJ2-1; 7 nucleotides align to TRBD2. There are 20 residues in the CDR3. V dropped 0 bases and J dropped 1; count of bases not matched to a gene: 16. Germline values: CDR1 SGHTS, CDR2 YDEGEE. The DNA of the CDR3 is TGTGCCAGCAGCTTGGCCGGCCTCTTTTACTCGGGGGGTTCCTACAATGAGCAGTTCTTC. Encoded protein: CASSLAGLFYSGGSYNEQFF.

The rearrangement links TRBV7-2 to TRBJ1-6, with D tentatively TRBD1 (6 bases). Per the germline V gene, CDR1 is SGHTA and CDR2 is FQGNSA. Trimming pared 5 bases from V and 7 bases from J, leaving 15 bases between. The length of the CDR3 is 15 residues. The CDR3 spells CASSLGHHTNSPLHF. The CDR3 bases are TGTGCCAGCAGCCTGGGACACCACACGAATTCACCCCTCCACTTT.

A note on this clone: Germline and junction disagree at one end, which may indicate a read error. V is TRBV14 and J is TRBJ2-7, with 9 bases fitting TRBD1. Germline loops: CDR1 SGHDN, CDR2 FVKESK. This CDR3 is 14 amino acids long. The CDR3 is CASSPGDRDPVCPF. In DNA form, the CDR3 reads TGTGCCAGCAGCCCCGGGGACAGGGATCCAGTTTGTCCCTTC.

This sequence joins TRBV10-3 and TRBJ1-2; D not resolved. This CDR3 contains 13 residues. Trimming cost V 4 bases and J 4 bases, with 10 bases left between them. The germline V gene encodes CDR1 ENHRY and CDR2 SYGVKD. Written as DNA, the CDR3 is TGTGCCATCAGTGTTTCAGGCCGCTATGGCTACACCTTC. Amino acid sequence: CAISVSGRYGYTF.

The genes are TRBV5-1 and TRBJ2-2; D may be TRBD2 (6 bases). This CDR3 region has 15 residues. Per germline, CDR1 SGHRS and CDR2 YFSETQ. V was pared by 1 base and J by 3 bases, with 10 bases between. In DNA form, the CDR3 reads TGCGCCAGCAGCTTGAACGGGGGTGACACCGGGGAGCTGTTTTTT. Translating gives CASSLNGGDTGELFF.

This clone came up once. The chain recombines TRBV5-4 with TRBJ2-2, with D tentatively TRBD1 (7 bases). Germline CDR1 SGHNT, CDR2 YYREEE (reference sequence). Trimming removed 4 bases at V and 0 bases at J, with 13 bases between. This CDR3 is built from 16 residues. The chain's CDR3 is CASSPGGNSNTGELFF. DNA of the CDR3: TGTGCCAGCAGCCCAGGGGGGAACTCGAACACCGGGGAGCTGTTTTTT.

Worth noting for this clone: Compared with germline, one end of the junction differs, possibly owing to a read error. The rearrangement links TRBV7-9 to TRBJ2-1; TRBD2 agrees at 11 bases. The germline gives CDR1 SEHNR, CDR2 FQNEAQ (reference sequence). The CDR3 runs to 15 residues. CDR3 region: CASSLAGGQYNEQFF. CDR3 nucleotides: TGTGCCAGCAGTTTAGCGGGAGGGCAATACAATGAGCAGTTCTTC.

This clone was counted a few times. The chain uses TRBV29-1 and TRBJ2-2, with 9 bases lining up with TRBD2. Unmatched junction bases numbered 13, after V lost 6 bases and J lost 5 bases. The CDR3 extends over 16 amino acids. The germline CDR1 and CDR2 sequences are SQVTM and ANQGSEA. The CDR3 sequence: CSVGLWSGGSTGELFF. The CDR3 coding sequence is TGCAGCGTGGGACTGTGGAGCGGGGGGAGTACCGGGGAGCTGTTTTTT.

The rearrangement joins TRBV5-1 to TRBJ2-5; 8 nucleotides agree with TRBD2. The CDR3 extends over 13 amino acids. V dropped 7 bases and J dropped 5; count of bases not matched to a gene: 7. Germline CDR1 and CDR2: SGHRS and YFSETQ. In DNA form, the CDR3 reads TGCGCCAGCGCAGGCGGCGGGGGGGAGACCCAGTACTTC. This codes for CASAGGGGETQYF. Full variable domain (missing parts from reference TRBV5-1 and TRBJ2-5): KAGVTQTPRYLIKTRGQQVTLSCSPISGHRSVSWYQQTPGQGLQFLFEYFSETQRNKGNFPGRFSGRQFSNSRSEMNVSTLELGDSALYLCASAGGGGETQYFGPGTRLLVL.

In its sample, this clone was seen a few times. The chain has TRBV30 and TRBJ1-6, with 7 bases aligning to TRBD1. The CDR3 consists of 14 residues. In germline, CDR1 is GTSNPN, CDR2 SVGIG (reference sequence). The CDR3 protein is CAVMRGRDNSPLHF. The CDR3 coding sequence is TGTGCTGTAATGAGGGGGCGAGATAATTCACCCCTCCACTTT. The variable domain in full, with the rest retrieved from reference TRBV30 and TRBJ1-6, is SQTIHQWPATLVQPVGSPLSLECTVEGTSNPNLYWYRQAAGRGLQLLFYSVGIGQISSEVPQNLSASRPQDRQFILSSKKLLLSDSGFYLCAVMRGRDNSPLHFGNGTRLTVT.

In this sample, this clone turned up once. This sequence joins TRBV30 and TRBJ1-1; 7 nucleotides match TRBD1. With 7 bases clipped from V and 6 bases from J, the junction kept 11 bases outside the gene matches. CDR3 length equals 13 residues. Germline CDR1 and CDR2: GTSNPN and SVGIG (reference sequence). As DNA, the CDR3 is TGTGCCTCAATCCACAGGGGTGGGGCTGAAGCTTTCTTT. Its protein is CASIHRGGAEAFF.

The CDR3 sequence is CASSQPDIDYEQYF. The CDR3 region has the DNA TGTGCCAGCAGCCAACCGGACATTGACTACGAGCAGTACTTC. The V and J genes are TRBV2 and TRBJ2-7; D is perhaps TRBD1 (5 bases). The CDR3 has 14 amino acids. Germline CDR1 is SNHLY and CDR2 is FYNNEI. Trimming cost V 6 bases and J 3 bases, with 15 bases left between them.

The chain uses TRBV7-8 and TRBJ2-1; the D is unclear. This CDR3 comprises 12 residues. Germline V gene lookup returns CDR1 SGHVS and CDR2 FQNEAQ. Trimming removed 3 bases from V and 8 bases from J, with 8 bases in between. The CDR3 bases are TGTGCCAGCAGCTTCCGGAGAGATGAGCAGTTCTTC. It specifies CASSFRRDEQFF.

The chain links TRBV7-9 to TRBJ1-2; 7 bases line up with TRBD1. CDR3 length equals 13 residues. V shed 4 bases and J 3 bases; nucleotides not matched to a gene: 2. Germline-derived CDR1 and CDR2 are SEHNR and FQNEAQ (reference sequence). The CDR3 is CASSYGTDYGYTF. The CDR3 nucleotides read TGTGCCAGCAGCTACGGGACAGACTATGGCTACACCTTC.

J is TRBJ1-6 and V is TRBV2, with D possibly being TRBD1 (5 bases). Germline V gene lookup returns CDR1 SNHLY and CDR2 FYNNEI. The length of the CDR3 is 14 residues. V was shortened by 4 bases and J by 10 bases, with 14 bases between the two germline ends. CDR3 sequence: CASSGRQGGSPLHF. The CDR3 DNA follows: TGTGCCAGCAGTGGAAGGCAGGGAGGCTCACCCCTCCACTTT.

The chain carries TRBV4-2 and TRBJ2-7, with D maybe TRBD2 (5 bases). Germline V gives CDR1 LGHNA, CDR2 YNFKEQ. Between the trimmed V and J ends, which lost 3 bases and 4 bases, there was a span of 22 bases. The CDR3 contains 17 residues. As DNA, the CDR3 is TGTGCCAGCAGCCAGGACTGGAGTGGGGATCTGGGATACGAGCAGTACTTC. Encoded protein: CASSQDWSGDLGYEQYF.

The gene calls are TRBV4-2 and TRBJ1-2; 7 bases line up with TRBD1. Germline V gene data show CDR1 as LGHNA and CDR2 as YNFKEQ. The CDR3 has 14 amino acids. V lost 4 bases, J lost 2 bases, and 4 bases stayed unmatched. CDR3 sequence reads: CASSPTGDNYGYTF. CDR3 bases: TGTGCCAGCAGCCCAACAGGGGACAACTATGGCTACACCTTC.

The chain carries TRBV7-3 and TRBJ2-3; no clear D gene. The germline V and J ends were trimmed by 1 base and 4 bases, with 6 bases remaining between them. CDR1 is SGHTA, CDR2 FQGTGA, per germline. This CDR3 is built from 13 residues. The CDR3 DNA sequence: TGTGCCAGCAGCTTAATGGCAGCAGATACGCAGTATTTT. The encoded protein is CASSLMAADTQYF.

This chain joins TRBV7-8 and TRBJ1-6, with D perhaps matching TRBD1 (6 bases). Germline V CDR1 and CDR2: SGHVS, FQNEAQ. This CDR3 has 14 amino acids. Between the trimmed V and J ends, which lost 5 bases and 7 bases, there was a span of 12 bases. The CDR3 loop reads CASSPGGGNSPLHF. The DNA of the CDR3 is TGTGCCAGCAGCCCGGGGGGCGGGAATTCACCCCTCCACTTT.